This is a list of T cell receptor beta chains from one sample in a study of cytomegalovirus exposure and HLA in healthy donors. Profiled with immunoSEQ multiplex PCR; TCRdb holds only in-frame clones, not every one. The profile shows roughly 120,000 clones, 79% of them singletons. Sequencing input: PBMCs. The receptors originated from a man aged 18-30 years in good health and CMV-seronegative. Each CDR3 is given with its conserved first and last residue. Fields, in order: J gene, clone size, CDR3 length, V gene, D gene, CDR3 DNA, CDR3 protein. D genes are given only for firm matches. Clone sizes are given selectively: once, few, many, or a class where the clone is expanded.

J gene: TRBJ2-3; clone size: .; CDR3 length: 16; V gene: TRBV6-6; D gene: TRBD2; CDR3 DNA: TGTGCCAGCAGTTACATGAGACTAGCGGGAACAGATACGCAGTATTTT; CDR3 protein: CASSYMRLAGTDTQYF
J gene: TRBJ1-4; clone size: .; CDR3 length: 12; V gene: TRBV6-1; D gene: TRBD1; CDR3 DNA: TGTGCCAGCAGAACGCAGGGGGGAAAACTGTTTTTT; CDR3 protein: CASRTQGGKLFF
J gene: TRBJ1-5; clone size: .; CDR3 length: 15; V gene: TRBV27; D gene: .; CDR3 DNA: TGTGCCAGCAGTTTCAGGCAGGGATTGAATCAGCCCCAGCATTTT; CDR3 protein: CASSFRQGLNQPQHF
J gene: TRBJ2-7; clone size: .; CDR3 length: 14; V gene: TRBV9; D gene: .; CDR3 DNA: TGTGCCAGCAGCGTAGACGGGAGCTCCTACGAGCAGTACTTC; CDR3 protein: CASSVDGSSYEQYF
J gene: TRBJ2-2; clone size: few; CDR3 length: 16; V gene: TRBV10-3; D gene: .; CDR3 DNA: TGTGCCATCAGTGAGGTCTCCCGCCGAGGCACCGGGGAGCTGTTTTTT; CDR3 protein: CAISEVSRRGTGELFF
J gene: TRBJ2-3; clone size: once; CDR3 length: 15; V gene: TRBV29-1; D gene: .; CDR3 DNA: TGCAGCGTTGTTCGTAAAGGGGGTCACACAGATACGCAGTATTTT; CDR3 protein: CSVVRKGGHTDTQYF
J gene: TRBJ1-1; clone size: .; CDR3 length: 14; V gene: TRBV6-5; D gene: .; CDR3 DNA: TGTGCCAGCAGTTACGTGCGAGGAGACACTGAAGCTTTCTTT; CDR3 protein: CASSYVRGDTEAFF
J gene: TRBJ2-7; clone size: few; CDR3 length: 15; V gene: TRBV6-5; D gene: .; CDR3 DNA: TGTGCCAGCAGTGTCCCCCAGGACTTCTCCTACGAGCAGTACTTC; CDR3 protein: CASSVPQDFSYEQYF
J gene: TRBJ1-2; clone size: .; CDR3 length: 12; V gene: TRBV18; D gene: .; CDR3 DNA: TGTGCCAGCTCACCAGCGGGATATGGCTACACCTTC; CDR3 protein: CASSPAGYGYTF
J gene: TRBJ1-1; clone size: .; CDR3 length: 15; V gene: TRBV19; D gene: .; CDR3 DNA: TGTGCCAGTAGAAACCCGACAGGCATATACGGAGAAGCTTTCTTT; CDR3 protein: CASRNPTGIYGEAFF
J gene: TRBJ2-1; clone size: once; CDR3 length: 16; V gene: TRBV11-2; D gene: .; CDR3 DNA: TGTGCCAGTTTACGAACCCAGGGGCCCTGGAACAATGAGCAGTTCTTC; CDR3 protein: CASLRTQGPWNNEQFF
J gene: TRBJ2-5; clone size: .; CDR3 length: 14; V gene: TRBV5-1; D gene: .; CDR3 DNA: TGCGCCAGCAGCCCGGCAGGGGGGCGAGAGACCCAGTACTTC; CDR3 protein: CASSPAGGRETQYF
J gene: TRBJ2-7; clone size: .; CDR3 length: 12; V gene: TRBV15; D gene: .; CDR3 DNA: TGTGCCACCAGCAGCGGGAACAGCGAGCAGTACTTC; CDR3 protein: CATSSGNSEQYF
J gene: TRBJ2-7; clone size: .; CDR3 length: 14; V gene: TRBV28; D gene: TRBD2; CDR3 DNA: TGTGCCAGCAGGAATCTAGCGGCCTCCTACGAGCAGTACTTC; CDR3 protein: CASRNLAASYEQYF
J gene: TRBJ2-5; clone size: .; CDR3 length: 16; V gene: TRBV9; D gene: .; CDR3 DNA: TGTGCCAGCAGCGTAGGCGTTGGAGGGTACCAAGAGACCCAGTACTTC; CDR3 protein: CASSVGVGGYQETQYF
J gene: TRBJ2-2; clone size: .; CDR3 length: 15; V gene: TRBV7-7; D gene: TRBD1; CDR3 DNA: TGTGCTAGCAAGAGGGGGCCCACGGACACCGGGGAGCTGTTTTTT; CDR3 protein: CASKRGPTDTGELFF
J gene: TRBJ1-2; clone size: once; CDR3 length: 15; V gene: TRBV30; D gene: TRBD1; CDR3 DNA: TGTGCCTGGAGTGTACAGGGGGCGATGAACTATGGCTACACCTTC; CDR3 protein: CAWSVQGAMNYGYTF
J gene: TRBJ1-5; clone size: .; CDR3 length: 18; V gene: TRBV12-1; D gene: .; CDR3 DNA: TGTGCCAGCAGCTTTGCGCTGAGGCAGGGGGCTTGCAATCAGCCCCAGCATTTT; CDR3 protein: CASSFALRQGACNQPQHF
J gene: TRBJ1-6; clone size: .; CDR3 length: 14; V gene: TRBV2; D gene: .; CDR3 DNA: TGTGCCAGCAGTGAGGAGAACGGTAATTCACCCCTCCACTTT; CDR3 protein: CASSEENGNSPLHF
J gene: TRBJ1-6; clone size: .; CDR3 length: 16; V gene: TRBV7-8; D gene: .; CDR3 DNA: TGTGCCAGCAGCTTATCCACGACCCAAGGGGGTTCACCCCTCCACTTT; CDR3 protein: CASSLSTTQGGSPLHF
J gene: TRBJ1-2; clone size: .; CDR3 length: 15; V gene: TRBV18; D gene: .; CDR3 DNA: TGTGCCAGCTCACCACTTGGGGAGGCTAACTATGGCTACACCTTC; CDR3 protein: CASSPLGEANYGYTF
J gene: TRBJ1-1; clone size: few; CDR3 length: 15; V gene: TRBV5-8; D gene: TRBD1; CDR3 DNA: TGTGCCAGCACCATAGGGGGCACCACGAACACTGAAGCTTTCTTT; CDR3 protein: CASTIGGTTNTEAFF
J gene: TRBJ1-6; clone size: once; CDR3 length: 14; V gene: TRBV11-2; D gene: .; CDR3 DNA: TGTGCCAGCAGCTTTCTCGGCTATAATTCACCCCTCCACTTT; CDR3 protein: CASSFLGYNSPLHF
J gene: TRBJ1-1; clone size: .; CDR3 length: 10; V gene: TRBV6-5; D gene: .; CDR3 DNA: TGTGCCAGCATGGGAGTTGAAGCTTTCTTT; CDR3 protein: CASMGVEAFF
J gene: TRBJ2-1; clone size: .; CDR3 length: 16; V gene: TRBV2; D gene: TRBD2; CDR3 DNA: TGTGCCAGTCGGACTAGCGGGCCCAGCTCCTACAATGAGCAGTTCTTC; CDR3 protein: CASRTSGPSSYNEQFF
J gene: TRBJ1-1; clone size: .; CDR3 length: 11; V gene: TRBV6-6; D gene: .; CDR3 DNA: TGTGCCAGCAGCCACGGGGGGGAAGCTTTCTTT; CDR3 protein: CASSHGGEAFF
J gene: TRBJ2-7; clone size: .; CDR3 length: 17; V gene: TRBV7-9; D gene: .; CDR3 DNA: TGTGCCAGCAGCTTCAGAGGTGGAAACGGGAATTCCTACGAGCAGTACTTC; CDR3 protein: CASSFRGGNGNSYEQYF
J gene: TRBJ1-5; clone size: .; CDR3 length: 15; V gene: TRBV12-5; D gene: TRBD1; CDR3 DNA: TGTGCTAGTGGTCTCGGACAGGGTCGAAATCAGCCCCAGCATTTT; CDR3 protein: CASGLGQGRNQPQHF
J gene: TRBJ2-4; clone size: .; CDR3 length: 16; V gene: TRBV5-1; D gene: .; CDR3 DNA: TGCGCCAGCAGCCCCTGGTTGGGACAAGCCAAAAACATTCAGTACTTC; CDR3 protein: CASSPWLGQAKNIQYF
J gene: TRBJ2-3; clone size: .; CDR3 length: 16; V gene: TRBV19; D gene: TRBD2; CDR3 DNA: TGTGCCAGTAGGTTGACTAGCGGGAGGGCCACAGATACGCAGTATTTT; CDR3 protein: CASRLTSGRATDTQYF
J gene: TRBJ2-3; clone size: .; CDR3 length: 14; V gene: TRBV9; D gene: .; CDR3 DNA: TGTGCCAGCAGCCCGCTCACTAGCACAGATACGCAGTATTTT; CDR3 protein: CASSPLTSTDTQYF
J gene: TRBJ2-7; clone size: .; CDR3 length: 13; V gene: TRBV9; D gene: .; CDR3 DNA: TGTGCCAGCAGCATTGGCGGATCCTACGAGCAGTACTTC; CDR3 protein: CASSIGGSYEQYF
J gene: TRBJ2-7; clone size: .; CDR3 length: 12; V gene: TRBV2; D gene: .; CDR3 DNA: TGTGCCAGCAGTGAATCTTCCTACGAGCAGTACTTC; CDR3 protein: CASSESSYEQYF
J gene: TRBJ1-5; clone size: .; CDR3 length: 13; V gene: TRBV30; D gene: .; CDR3 DNA: TGTGCCTGGAGTGGGCAGAACCAGGGGCCCCAGCATTTT; CDR3 protein: CAWSGQNQGPQHF
J gene: TRBJ2-6; clone size: .; CDR3 length: 17; V gene: TRBV29-1; D gene: .; CDR3 DNA: TGCAGCGTTGGATCAGGCCCGAACCTCTCTGGGGCCAACGTCCTGACTTTC; CDR3 protein: CSVGSGPNLSGANVLTF
J gene: TRBJ2-1; clone size: .; CDR3 length: 14; V gene: TRBV6-5; D gene: .; CDR3 DNA: TGTGCCAGCAAACCGGGCCTAGCTTACAATGAGCAGTTCTTC; CDR3 protein: CASKPGLAYNEQFF
J gene: TRBJ2-6; clone size: few; CDR3 length: 17; V gene: TRBV7-9; D gene: .; CDR3 DNA: TGTGCCAGCAGCTTAGACCGGGAAGGTGGGGGGGCCAACGTCCTGACTTTC; CDR3 protein: CASSLDREGGGANVLTF
J gene: TRBJ1-1; clone size: .; CDR3 length: 16; V gene: TRBV7-9; D gene: .; CDR3 DNA: TGTGCCAGCAGCCCCCAGGGCCAGGGAGGGAGGCCTGAAGCTTTCTTT; CDR3 protein: CASSPQGQGGRPEAFF
J gene: TRBJ2-7; clone size: .; CDR3 length: 19; V gene: TRBV29-1; D gene: TRBD2; CDR3 DNA: TGCAGCGTTGGGGGTGTCGGACAGGGTAGCGGGAGGATGCCTAATGAGCAGTACTTC; CDR3 protein: CSVGGVGQGSGRMPNEQYF
J gene: TRBJ2-5; clone size: .; CDR3 length: 14; V gene: TRBV4-1; D gene: TRBD1; CDR3 DNA: TGCGCCAGCAGCCCAGGACAGGATGGTGTGACCCAGTACTTC; CDR3 protein: CASSPGQDGVTQYF
J gene: TRBJ2-1; clone size: .; CDR3 length: 16; V gene: TRBV7-9; D gene: TRBD2; CDR3 DNA: TGTGCCAGCTCCGGACTAGCGGGAGGGCATGTCAATGAGCAGTTCTTC; CDR3 protein: CASSGLAGGHVNEQFF
J gene: TRBJ2-1; clone size: few; CDR3 length: 15; V gene: TRBV7-6; D gene: TRBD2; CDR3 DNA: TGTGCCAGCAGTTCTAGCGGGAGGTGGGACAATGAGCAGTTCTTC; CDR3 protein: CASSSSGRWDNEQFF
J gene: TRBJ2-2; clone size: .; CDR3 length: 15; V gene: TRBV30; D gene: TRBD2; CDR3 DNA: TGTGCCTGGAACCCAGGACTAGCGGGAGCGGGGGAGCTGTTTTTT; CDR3 protein: CAWNPGLAGAGELFF
J gene: TRBJ2-5; clone size: .; CDR3 length: 15; V gene: TRBV6-1; D gene: TRBD2; CDR3 DNA: TGTGCCAGCAGTGAGTTACTAGCGGCCCAAGAGACCCAGTACTTC; CDR3 protein: CASSELLAAQETQYF
J gene: TRBJ2-1; clone size: once; CDR3 length: 13; V gene: TRBV7-7; D gene: TRBD2; CDR3 DNA: TGTGCTAGCAGCTTAGGGGAGGGCATTGAGCAGTTCTTC; CDR3 protein: CASSLGEGIEQFF